Given below is one T cell receptor beta chain in context. This record belongs to a study of blood T cell repertoires in COVID-19. Study-wide context: Sites across the United States, Italy and Spain contributed samples from acute and convalescent COVID-19. Sources were T cells, B-cell-depleted T cells, or PBMCs; the material itself was cDNA or gDNA.

This CDR3 is built from 15 residues. CDR1 is MRHNA, CDR2 SNTAGT, per germline. The ends were cut back, 8 bases at V and 6 bases at J, with 19 bases in the middle. The authors' processing: Amplification of reference gene primers provided the estimated nucleated cell counts. Assay: immunoSEQ multiplex PCR; the TCRdb copy retains only in-frame clones and omits some. D and trimming come from the DNA, and the V and J calls and clone size come from that table. The data hold roughly 160,000 clones, with roughly 80% observed a single time. This receptor was identified in a woman older than 75 with acute or convalescent COVID-19. Sequenced: peripheral blood. V gene TRBV6-4 combines with J gene TRBJ1-4; D unclear. The CDR3 spells CASREEASMDEKLFF. The CDR3 DNA is TGTGCCAGCCGGGAGGAGGCCTCCATGGATGAAAAACTGTTTTTT.